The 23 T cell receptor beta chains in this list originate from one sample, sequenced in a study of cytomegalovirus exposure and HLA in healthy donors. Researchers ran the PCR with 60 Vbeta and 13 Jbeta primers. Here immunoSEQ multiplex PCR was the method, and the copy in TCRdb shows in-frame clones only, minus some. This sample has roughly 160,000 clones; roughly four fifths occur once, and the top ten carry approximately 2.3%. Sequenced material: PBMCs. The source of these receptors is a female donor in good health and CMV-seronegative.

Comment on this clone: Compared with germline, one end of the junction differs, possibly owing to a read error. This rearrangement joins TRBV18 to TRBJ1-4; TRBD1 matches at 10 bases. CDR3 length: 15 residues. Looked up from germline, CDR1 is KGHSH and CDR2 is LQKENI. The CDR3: CVSSAGQGVNEKLFF. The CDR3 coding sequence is TGTGTCAGCTCCGCCGGACAGGGGGTTAATGAAAAACTGTTTTTT.

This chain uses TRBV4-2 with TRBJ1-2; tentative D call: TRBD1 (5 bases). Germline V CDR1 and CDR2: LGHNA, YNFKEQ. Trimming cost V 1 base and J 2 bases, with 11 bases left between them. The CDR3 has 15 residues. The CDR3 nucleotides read TGTGCCAGCAGCCAAGGGGGGGGTAGAAACTATGGCTACACCTTC. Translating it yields CASSQGGGRNYGYTF.

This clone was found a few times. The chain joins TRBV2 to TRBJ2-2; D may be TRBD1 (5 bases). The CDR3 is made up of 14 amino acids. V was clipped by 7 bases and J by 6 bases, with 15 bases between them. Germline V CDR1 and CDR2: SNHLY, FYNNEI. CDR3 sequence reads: CASNPRGVAGELFF. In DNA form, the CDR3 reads TGTGCCAGCAACCCTAGGGGTGTTGCCGGGGAGCTGTTTTTT.

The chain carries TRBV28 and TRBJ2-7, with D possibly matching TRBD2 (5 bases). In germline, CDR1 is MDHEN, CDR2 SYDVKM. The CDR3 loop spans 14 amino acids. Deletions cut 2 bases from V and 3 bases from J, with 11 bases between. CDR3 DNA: TGTGCCAGCAGTTTAGATGGGCGGGTCTACGAGCAGTACTTC. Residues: CASSLDGRVYEQYF.

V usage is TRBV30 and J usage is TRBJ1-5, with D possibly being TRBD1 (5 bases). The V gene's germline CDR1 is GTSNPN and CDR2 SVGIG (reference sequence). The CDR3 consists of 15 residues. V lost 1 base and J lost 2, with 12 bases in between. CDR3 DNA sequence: TGTGCCTGGAGTGCGTTGGGGGGGGGCAATCAGCCCCAGCATTTT. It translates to CAWSALGGGNQPQHF.

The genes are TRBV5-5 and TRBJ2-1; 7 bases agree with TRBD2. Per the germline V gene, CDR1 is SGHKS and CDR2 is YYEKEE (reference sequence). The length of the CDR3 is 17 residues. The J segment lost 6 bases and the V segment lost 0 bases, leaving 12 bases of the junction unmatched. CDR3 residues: CASSLAGRSGGFNEQFF. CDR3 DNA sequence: TGTGCCAGCAGCTTGGCAGGGCGGTCGGGGGGATTCAATGAGCAGTTCTTC.

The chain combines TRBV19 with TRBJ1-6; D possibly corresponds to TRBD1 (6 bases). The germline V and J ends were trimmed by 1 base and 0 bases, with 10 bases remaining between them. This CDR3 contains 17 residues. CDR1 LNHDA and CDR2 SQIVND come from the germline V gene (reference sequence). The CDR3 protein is CASSIGDTSSYNSPLHF. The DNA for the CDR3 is TGTGCCAGTAGTATAGGGGACACCAGCTCCTATAATTCACCCCTCCACTTT.

The CDR3 DNA follows: TGTGCCAGCAGTTTCAGACTAGAGCTGCACAATGAGCAGTTCTTC. Its translation is CASSFRLELHNEQFF. V gene TRBV27 combines with J gene TRBJ2-1; tentatively, D is TRBD2 (6 bases). Germline-derived CDR1 and CDR2 are MNHEY and SMNVEV (reference sequence). This CDR3 spans 15 amino acids. V was shortened by 3 bases and J by 5 bases, with 14 bases between the two germline ends.

The CDR3 is CASSLGTGSYEQYF. The CDR3 coding sequence is TGTGCCAGCAGCTTAGGGACAGGGTCCTACGAGCAGTACTTC. The V gene is TRBV11-2, the J gene TRBJ2-7, with TRBD1 matching over 8 bases. CDR1 and CDR2 from the germline V gene are SGHAT and FQNNGV. J lost 1 base, V lost 1 base, and 0 bases had no gene match. This CDR3 spans 14 amino acids.

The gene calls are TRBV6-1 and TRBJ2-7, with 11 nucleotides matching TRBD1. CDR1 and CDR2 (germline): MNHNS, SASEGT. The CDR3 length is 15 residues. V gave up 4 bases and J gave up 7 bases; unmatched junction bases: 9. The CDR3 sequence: CASSGIGQGAWEQYF. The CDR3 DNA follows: TGTGCCAGCAGTGGGATTGGACAGGGGGCTTGGGAGCAGTACTTC.

DNA for the CDR3: TGCGCCAGCAGCCAAGATAGAGCGGGAAGCTTCTCCGAGCAGTACTTC. It encodes CASSQDRAGSFSEQYF. The gene calls are TRBV4-3 and TRBJ2-7; 7 nucleotides agree with TRBD2. Unmatched junction bases numbered 11, after V lost 0 bases and J lost 6 bases. The CDR3 contains 16 residues. CDR1 is LGHNA and CDR2 is YSLEER in the germline V gene.

CDR3 in DNA: TGTGCCAGCAGCTTACTCGCGGTCTCCGGGGAGCTGTTTTTT. Protein: CASSLLAVSGELFF. This chain uses TRBV11-2 with TRBJ2-2; D gene uncertain. Per germline, CDR1 SGHAT and CDR2 FQNNGV. V gave up 2 bases and J gave up 6 bases, with 10 bases separating them. The CDR3 totals 14 residues. The whole variable domain, filled in from reference TRBV11-2 and TRBJ2-2, reads EAGVAQSPRYKIIEKRQSVAFWCNPISGHATLYWYQQILGQGPKLLIQFQNNGVVDDSQLPKDRFSAERLKGVDSTLKIQPAKLEDSAVYLCASSLLAVSGELFFGEGSRLTVL.

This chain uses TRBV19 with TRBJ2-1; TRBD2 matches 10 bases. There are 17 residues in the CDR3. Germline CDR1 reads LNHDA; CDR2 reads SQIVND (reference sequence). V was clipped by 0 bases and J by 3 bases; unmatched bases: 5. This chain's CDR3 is CASSIDWEREGYNEQFF. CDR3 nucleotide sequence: TGTGCCAGTAGTATAGACTGGGAGCGGGAGGGCTACAATGAGCAGTTCTTC.

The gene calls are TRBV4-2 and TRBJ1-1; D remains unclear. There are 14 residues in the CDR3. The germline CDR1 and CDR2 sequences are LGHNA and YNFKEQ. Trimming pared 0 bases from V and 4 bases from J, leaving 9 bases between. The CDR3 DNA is TGTGCCAGCAGCCAAGATCCAGGAACCACTGAAGCTTTCTTT. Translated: CASSQDPGTTEAFF.

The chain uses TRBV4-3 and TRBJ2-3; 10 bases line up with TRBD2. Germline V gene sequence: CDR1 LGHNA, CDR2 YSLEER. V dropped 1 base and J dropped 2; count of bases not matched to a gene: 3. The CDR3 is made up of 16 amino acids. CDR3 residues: CASSQVSGGTTDTQYF. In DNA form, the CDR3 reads TGCGCCAGCAGCCAAGTTAGCGGGGGGACCACAGATACGCAGTATTTT.

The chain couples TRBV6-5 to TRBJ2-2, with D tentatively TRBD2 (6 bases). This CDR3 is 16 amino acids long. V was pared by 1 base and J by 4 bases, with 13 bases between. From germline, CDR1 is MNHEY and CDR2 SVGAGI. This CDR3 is CASSYLGGRGTGELFF. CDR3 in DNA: TGTGCCAGCAGTTACTTGGGGGGACGGGGCACCGGGGAGCTGTTTTTT.

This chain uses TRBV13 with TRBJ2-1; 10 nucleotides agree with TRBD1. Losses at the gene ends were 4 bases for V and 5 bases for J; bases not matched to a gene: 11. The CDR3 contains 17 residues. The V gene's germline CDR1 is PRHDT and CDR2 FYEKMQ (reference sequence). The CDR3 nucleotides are TGTGCCAGCAGCTCCTCCCGGGGGGACAGGGGAGACAATGAGCAGTTCTTC. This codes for CASSSSRGDRGDNEQFF.

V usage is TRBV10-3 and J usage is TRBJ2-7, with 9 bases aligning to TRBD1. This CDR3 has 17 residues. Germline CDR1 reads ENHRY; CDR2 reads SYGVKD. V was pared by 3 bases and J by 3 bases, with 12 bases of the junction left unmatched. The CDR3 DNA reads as TGTGCCATCAGTGATCCCCCGGGACAGGGACCCCGCTACGAGCAGTACTTC. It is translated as CAISDPPGQGPRYEQYF.

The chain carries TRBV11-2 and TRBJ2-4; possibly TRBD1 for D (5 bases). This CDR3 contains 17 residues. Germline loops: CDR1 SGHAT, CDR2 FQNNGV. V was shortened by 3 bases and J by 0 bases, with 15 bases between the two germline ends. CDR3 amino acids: CASSFRVWGAAKNIQYF. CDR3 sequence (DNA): TGTGCCAGCAGCTTTCGTGTGTGGGGCGCAGCCAAAAACATTCAGTACTTC.

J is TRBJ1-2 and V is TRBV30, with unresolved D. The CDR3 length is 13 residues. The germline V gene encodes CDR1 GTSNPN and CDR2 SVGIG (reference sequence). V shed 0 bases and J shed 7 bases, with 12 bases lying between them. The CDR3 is CAWSVILALGYTF. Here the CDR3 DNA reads TGTGCCTGGAGTGTAATCTTAGCCCTTGGCTACACCTTC.

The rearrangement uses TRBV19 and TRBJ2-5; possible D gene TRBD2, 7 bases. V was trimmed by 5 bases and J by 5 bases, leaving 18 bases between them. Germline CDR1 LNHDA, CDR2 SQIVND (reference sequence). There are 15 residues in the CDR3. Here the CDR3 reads CASSGRGQTLETQYF. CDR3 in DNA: TGTGCCAGTAGTGGGCGGGGGCAGACCCTCGAGACCCAGTACTTC.

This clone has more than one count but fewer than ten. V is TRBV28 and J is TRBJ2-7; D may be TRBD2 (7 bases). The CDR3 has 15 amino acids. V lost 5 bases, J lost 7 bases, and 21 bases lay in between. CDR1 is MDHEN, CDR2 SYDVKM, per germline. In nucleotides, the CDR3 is TGTGCCAGCAGTCTGGGGGGGGGCGGCCGGGGGGAGCAGTACTTC. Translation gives CASSLGGGGRGEQYF.

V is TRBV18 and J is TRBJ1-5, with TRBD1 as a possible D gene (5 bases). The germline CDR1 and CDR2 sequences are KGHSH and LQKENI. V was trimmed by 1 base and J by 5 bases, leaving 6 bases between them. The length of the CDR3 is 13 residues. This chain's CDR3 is CASSPQGDQPQHF. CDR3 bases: TGTGCCAGCTCACCACAAGGGGATCAGCCCCAGCATTTT.